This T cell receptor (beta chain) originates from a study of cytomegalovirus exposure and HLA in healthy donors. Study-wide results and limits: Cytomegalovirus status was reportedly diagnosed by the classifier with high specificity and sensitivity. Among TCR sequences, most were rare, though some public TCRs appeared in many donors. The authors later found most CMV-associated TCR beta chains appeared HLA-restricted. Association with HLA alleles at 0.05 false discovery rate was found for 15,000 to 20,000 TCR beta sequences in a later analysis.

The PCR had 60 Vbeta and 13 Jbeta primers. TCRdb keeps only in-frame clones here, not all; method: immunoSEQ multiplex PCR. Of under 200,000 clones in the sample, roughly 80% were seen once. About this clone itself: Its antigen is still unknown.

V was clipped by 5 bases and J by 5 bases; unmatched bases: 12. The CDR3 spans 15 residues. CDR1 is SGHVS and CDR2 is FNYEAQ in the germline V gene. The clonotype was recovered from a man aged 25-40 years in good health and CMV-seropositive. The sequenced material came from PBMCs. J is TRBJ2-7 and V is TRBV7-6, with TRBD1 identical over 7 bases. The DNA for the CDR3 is TGTGCCAGCAGCCCCTGGACAGGCCACCAGGACGAGCAGTACTTC. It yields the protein CASSPWTGHQDEQYF.